A single sample is the source of the 7 T cell receptor beta chains below, sequenced in a study of control samples from healthy donors and cancer patients. Repertoires were generated with immunoSEQ multiplex PCR, while TCRdb's copy carries only in-frame clones and drops some. The profile shows 110,000 to 150,000 clones, 90% to 95% of them singletons. The sequenced sample consisted of PBMCs. Every receptor here comes from a man between 60 and 70 years old with colorectal cancer.

A few counts support this clone. The V and J genes are TRBV13 and TRBJ1-4, with 10 bases matching TRBD1. V gave up 5 bases and J gave up 7 bases; unmatched junction bases: 19. The CDR3 sequence is 19 residues long. CDR1 is PRHDT and CDR2 is FYEKMQ in the germline V gene (reference sequence). Here the CDR3 reads CASSPSKAAGQGRAEKLFF. DNA for the CDR3: TGTGCCAGCAGCCCCTCGAAGGCAGCGGGACAGGGGCGAGCTGAAAAACTGTTTTTT.

The chain couples TRBV7-2 to TRBJ2-7, with a weak D call TRBD1 (6 bases). CDR3 length: 14 amino acids. CDR1 is SGHTA and CDR2 is FQGNSA in the germline V gene. The ends were cut back, 7 bases at V and 5 bases at J, with 18 bases in the middle. The CDR3 DNA reads TGTGCCAGCACCCAACCGACAGGTCTCAACGAGCAGTACTTC. Its protein product is CASTQPTGLNEQYF.

The rearrangement joins TRBV7-7 to TRBJ2-1; 11 nucleotides line up with TRBD2. The V gene end was trimmed by 5 bases and the J gene end by 1 base; junction bases not matched to a gene: 4. The CDR3 has 16 amino acids. Germline loops: CDR1 SSHAT, CDR2 FNYEAQ (reference sequence). The CDR3 nucleotides are TGTGCCAGCAGCAAAGGGACTAGCGGATCCTACAATGAGCAGTTCTTC. This translates into CASSKGTSGSYNEQFF.

This chain joins TRBV19 and TRBJ1-1, with D unclear. The germline V gene encodes CDR1 LNHDA and CDR2 SQIVND (reference sequence). The CDR3 covers 12 residues. Between the trimmed V and J ends, which lost 5 bases and 0 bases, there was a span of 4 bases. The CDR3 spells CASSYLNTEAFF. CDR3 nucleotide sequence: TGTGCCAGTAGTTACCTGAACACTGAAGCTTTCTTT.

V usage is TRBV7-9 and J usage is TRBJ1-1, with D tentatively TRBD1 (6 bases). Germline lookup yields CDR1 SEHNR and CDR2 FQNEAQ (reference sequence). V lost 2 bases and J 7 bases, leaving 8 bases between the germline ends. The CDR3 runs 12 residues. The CDR3: CASSLPGDEAFF. The CDR3 DNA sequence: TGTGCCAGCAGCTTACCAGGGGATGAAGCTTTCTTT.

Only a few counts were recorded for this clone. The V call is TRBV7-9, the J call TRBJ1-1; D remains ambiguous. This CDR3 has 16 amino acids. The germline gives CDR1 SEHNR, CDR2 FQNEAQ (reference sequence). V was clipped by 2 bases and J by 1 base, with 14 bases between them. The CDR3, as DNA: TGTGCCAGCAGCTTAAAGAGGGAAGCTTCGAACACTGAAGCTTTCTTT. Translation: CASSLKREASNTEAFF.

The chain uses TRBV28 and TRBJ1-1; D is uncertain. Trimming pared 2 bases from V and 0 bases from J, leaving 7 bases between. From germline, CDR1 is MDHEN and CDR2 SYDVKM. CDR3 length equals 14 residues. The CDR3 bases are TGTGCCAGCAGTTTAGGCGGTTTGAACACTGAAGCTTTCTTT. As protein: CASSLGGLNTEAFF.